This T cell receptor beta chain was found in a study of shared clonotypes between healthy human individuals. In the case of this clone: The antigen is undetermined.

As handled by the study authors: Sequence data from immunoSEQ were junction-only and lacked quality scores; consequently, filtering differed. Data came from immunoSEQ multiplex PCR; TCRdb stores just in-frame clones and leaves some out. V and J calls and clone size are copied from that table; D and trimming were computed from the DNA. The sample carries roughly 850,000 clones, about 96% recorded once. Naive CD8 cells lacked CD45RO, underwent positive selection for CCR7 and left out terminally differentiated effector memory CD45RA+ cells. The study's findings and limits: Sequencing depth was expected to influence donor clonotype sharing. Clonotypes shared by all four donors outscored non-shared clonotypes in generation probability.

Sequencing was performed on naive CD8+ T cells sorted from blood. The origin of this receptor is a man younger than 45 in good health.

CDR3: CAWTAGGLDEKLFF. In DNA, the CDR3 is TGTGCCTGGACGGCAGGGGGCTTAGATGAAAAACTGTTTTTT. The chain links TRBV30 to TRBJ1-4, with 8 bases fitting TRBD1. This CDR3 has 14 residues. V lost 4 bases, J lost 6 bases, and 7 bases stayed unmatched. Germline CDR1 GTSNPN, CDR2 SVGIG (reference sequence).